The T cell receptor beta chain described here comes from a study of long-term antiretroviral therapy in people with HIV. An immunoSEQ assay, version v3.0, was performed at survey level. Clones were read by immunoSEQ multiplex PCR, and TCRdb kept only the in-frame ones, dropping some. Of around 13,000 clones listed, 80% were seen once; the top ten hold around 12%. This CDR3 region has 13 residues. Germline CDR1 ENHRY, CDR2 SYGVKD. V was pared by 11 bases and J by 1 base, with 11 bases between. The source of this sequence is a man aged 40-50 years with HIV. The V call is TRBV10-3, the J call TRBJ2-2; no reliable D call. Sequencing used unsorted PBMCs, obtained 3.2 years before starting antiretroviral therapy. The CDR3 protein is CALMAENTGELFF. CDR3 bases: TGTGCCCTAATGGCAGAGAACACCGGGGAGCTGTTTTTT.